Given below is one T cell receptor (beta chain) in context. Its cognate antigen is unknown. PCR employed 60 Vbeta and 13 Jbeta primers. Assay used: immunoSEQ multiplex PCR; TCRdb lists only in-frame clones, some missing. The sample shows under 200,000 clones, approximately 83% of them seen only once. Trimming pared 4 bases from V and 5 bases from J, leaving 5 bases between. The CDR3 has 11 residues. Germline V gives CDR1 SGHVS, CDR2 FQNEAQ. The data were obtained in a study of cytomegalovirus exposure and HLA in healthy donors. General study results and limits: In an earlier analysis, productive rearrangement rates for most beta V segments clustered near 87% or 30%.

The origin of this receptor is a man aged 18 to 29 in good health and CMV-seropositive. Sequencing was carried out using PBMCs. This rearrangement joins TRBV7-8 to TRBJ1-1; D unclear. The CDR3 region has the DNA TGTGCCAGCAGCTCCCTAACTGAAGCTTTCTTT. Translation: CASSSLTEAFF.